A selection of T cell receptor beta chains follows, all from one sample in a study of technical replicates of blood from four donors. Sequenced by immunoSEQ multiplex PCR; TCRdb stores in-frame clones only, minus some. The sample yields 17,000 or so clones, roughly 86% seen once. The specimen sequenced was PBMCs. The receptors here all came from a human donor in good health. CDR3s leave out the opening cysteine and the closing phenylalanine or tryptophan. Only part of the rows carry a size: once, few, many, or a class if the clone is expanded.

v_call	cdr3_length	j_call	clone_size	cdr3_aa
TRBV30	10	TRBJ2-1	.	AWRREGNEQF
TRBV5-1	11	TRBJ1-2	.	ASSLSGSNGYT
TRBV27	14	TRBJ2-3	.	ASSFRGRGRGDTQY
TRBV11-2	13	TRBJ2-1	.	ASSIRDRGYNEQF
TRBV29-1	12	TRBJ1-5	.	SVGDREPNQPQH
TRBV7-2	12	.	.	ASSHPSYKYEQY
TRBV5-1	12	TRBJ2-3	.	ASSLLAEADTQY
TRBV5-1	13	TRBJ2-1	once	ASSFSLAGAGEQF
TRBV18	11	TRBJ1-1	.	ASTGQQNTEAF
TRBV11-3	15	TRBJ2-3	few	ASSLGDSVISTDTQY
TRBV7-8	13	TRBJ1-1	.	ASSPLGAMNTEAF
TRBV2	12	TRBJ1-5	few	ASKQQVSNQPQH
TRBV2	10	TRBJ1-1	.	ASTRGADEAF
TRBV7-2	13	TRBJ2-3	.	ASSLVGLHTDTQY
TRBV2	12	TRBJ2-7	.	ATKTSPRDNEQY
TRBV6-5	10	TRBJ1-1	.	ASNPRGTEAF
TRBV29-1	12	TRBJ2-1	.	SVAPLGLYNEQF
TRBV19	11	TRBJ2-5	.	ASSGPRKETQY
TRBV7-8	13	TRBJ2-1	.	ASRRLAGAYNEQF
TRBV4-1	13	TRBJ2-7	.	ASSQLGDSFYEQY
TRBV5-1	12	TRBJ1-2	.	ASSLEGRGHGYT
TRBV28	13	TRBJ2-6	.	ASSLQFSGANVLT
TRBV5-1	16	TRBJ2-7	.	ASSLPSPGQGFLYEQY
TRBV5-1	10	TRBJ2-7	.	ASSRAGYEQY
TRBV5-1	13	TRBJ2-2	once	ASTLAGIYTGELF
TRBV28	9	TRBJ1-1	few	ASRDSPEAF
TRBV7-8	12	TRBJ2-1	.	ASSLRGQGNEQF
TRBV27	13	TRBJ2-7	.	ASSLNRLNPGEQY
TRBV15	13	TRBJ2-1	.	ATSRGTSGHNEQF
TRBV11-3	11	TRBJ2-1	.	ASSFTGDNEQF
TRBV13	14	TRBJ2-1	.	ASSSRLAGTFNEQF
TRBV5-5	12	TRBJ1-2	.	ASSALTGSNGYT
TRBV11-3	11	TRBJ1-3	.	ASSLNSGNTIY
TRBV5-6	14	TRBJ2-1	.	ASSLAGTGSYNEQF
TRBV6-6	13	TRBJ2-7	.	ASSGPGLAGGEQY
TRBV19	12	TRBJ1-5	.	ATATGGEGQPQH
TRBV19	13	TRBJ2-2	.	ASRHRDKNTGELF
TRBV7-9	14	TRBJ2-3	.	ASSKPGTPDTDTQY
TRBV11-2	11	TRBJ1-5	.	ASSLYNNQPQH
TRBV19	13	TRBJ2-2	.	ASSIGGRGTGELF
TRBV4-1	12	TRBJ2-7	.	ASSQTDVEYEQY
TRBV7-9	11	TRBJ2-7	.	ASSFGQGYEQY
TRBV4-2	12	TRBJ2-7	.	ASSQDQGSYEQY
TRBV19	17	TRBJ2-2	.	ASSSTLGLAGANTGELF
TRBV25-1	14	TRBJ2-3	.	ASSGTRGGSTDTQY
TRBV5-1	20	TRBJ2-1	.	ASRVTQGAPGLAGVGDNEQF
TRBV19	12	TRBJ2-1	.	ASSTSGSYNEQF
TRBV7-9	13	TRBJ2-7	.	ASIQVPSGTYEQY
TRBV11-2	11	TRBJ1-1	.	ASRRPENTEAF
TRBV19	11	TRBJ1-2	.	ASTPGFHYGYT
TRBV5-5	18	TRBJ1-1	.	ASSRKWGQATLLPNTEAF